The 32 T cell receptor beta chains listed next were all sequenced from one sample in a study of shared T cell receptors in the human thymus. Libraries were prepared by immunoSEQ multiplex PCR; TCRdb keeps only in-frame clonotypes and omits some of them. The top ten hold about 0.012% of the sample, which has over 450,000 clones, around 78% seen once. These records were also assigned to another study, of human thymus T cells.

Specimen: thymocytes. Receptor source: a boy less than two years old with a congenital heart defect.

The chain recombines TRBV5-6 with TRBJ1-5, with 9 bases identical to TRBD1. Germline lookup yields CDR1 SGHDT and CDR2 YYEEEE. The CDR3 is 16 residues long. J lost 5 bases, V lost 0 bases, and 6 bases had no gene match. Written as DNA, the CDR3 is TGTGCCAGCAGCTTGGGGGGACAGGGAAGAGATCAGCCCCAGCATTTT. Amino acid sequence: CASSLGGQGRDQPQHF.

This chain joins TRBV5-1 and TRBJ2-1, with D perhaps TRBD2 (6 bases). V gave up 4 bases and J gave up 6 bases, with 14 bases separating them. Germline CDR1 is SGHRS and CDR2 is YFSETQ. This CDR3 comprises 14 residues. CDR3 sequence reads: CASSPRGCTNEQFF. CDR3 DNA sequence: TGCGCCAGCAGCCCCCGGGGGTGTACCAATGAGCAGTTCTTC.

Here the CDR3 reads CASSPRTSGRWEQFF. The CDR3 DNA reads as TGTGCCAGCTCACCAAGGACTAGCGGGAGATGGGAGCAGTTCTTC. The V call is TRBV18, the J call TRBJ2-1; 13 bases agree with TRBD2. The germline V gene encodes CDR1 KGHSH and CDR2 LQKENI. The CDR3 has 15 amino acids. V was clipped by 2 bases and J by 10 bases; unmatched bases: 5.

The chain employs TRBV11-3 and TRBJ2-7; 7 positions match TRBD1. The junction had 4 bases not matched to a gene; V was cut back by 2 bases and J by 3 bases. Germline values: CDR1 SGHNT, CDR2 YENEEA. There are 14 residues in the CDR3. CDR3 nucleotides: TGTGCCAGCAGCTTACCAACAGGGGACTACGAGCAGTACTTC. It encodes CASSLPTGDYEQYF.

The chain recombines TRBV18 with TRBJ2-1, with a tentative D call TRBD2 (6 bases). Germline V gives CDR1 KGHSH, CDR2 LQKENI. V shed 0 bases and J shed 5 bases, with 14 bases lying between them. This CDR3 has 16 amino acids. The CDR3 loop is CASSPPRLASDNEQFF. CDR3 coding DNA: TGTGCCAGCTCACCACCGAGGCTAGCTAGCGACAATGAGCAGTTCTTC.

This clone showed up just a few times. The CDR3 DNA reads as TGTGCCAGCAGCTTAGGGGTTCGTAACAGAAACTATGGCTACACCTTC. Protein sequence: CASSLGVRNRNYGYTF. The chain links TRBV7-9 to TRBJ1-2; D unresolved. The CDR3 runs 16 residues. V was trimmed by 1 base and J by 2 bases, leaving 14 bases between them. The germline V gene encodes CDR1 SEHNR and CDR2 FQNEAQ (reference sequence).

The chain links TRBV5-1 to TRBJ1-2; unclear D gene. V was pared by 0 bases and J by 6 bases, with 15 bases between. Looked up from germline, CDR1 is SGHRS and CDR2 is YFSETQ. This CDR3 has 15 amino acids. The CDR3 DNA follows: TGCGCCAGCAGCTTGGGTGGCAGGCCGCTTGATGGCTACACCTTC. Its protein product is CASSLGGRPLDGYTF.

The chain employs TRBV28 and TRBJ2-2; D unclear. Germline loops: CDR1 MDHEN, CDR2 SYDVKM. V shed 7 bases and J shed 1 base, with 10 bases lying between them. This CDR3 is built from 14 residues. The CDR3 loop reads CASMPSENTGELFF. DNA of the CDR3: TGTGCCAGCATGCCCAGCGAGAACACCGGGGAGCTGTTTTTT. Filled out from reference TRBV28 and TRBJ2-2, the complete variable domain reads DVKVTQSSRYLVKRTGEKVFLECVQDMDHENMFWYRQDPGLGLRLIYFSYDVKMKEKGDIPEGYSVSREKKERFSLILESASTNQTSMYLCASMPSENTGELFFGEGSRLTVL.

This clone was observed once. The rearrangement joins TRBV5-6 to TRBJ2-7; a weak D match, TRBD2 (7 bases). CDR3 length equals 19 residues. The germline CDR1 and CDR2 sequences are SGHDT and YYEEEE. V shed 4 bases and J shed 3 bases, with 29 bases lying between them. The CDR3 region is CASSSGDKGLVPRYYEQYF. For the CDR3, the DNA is TGTGCCAGCAGCAGCGGGGACAAGGGCCTCGTCCCGAGATACTACGAGCAGTACTTC.

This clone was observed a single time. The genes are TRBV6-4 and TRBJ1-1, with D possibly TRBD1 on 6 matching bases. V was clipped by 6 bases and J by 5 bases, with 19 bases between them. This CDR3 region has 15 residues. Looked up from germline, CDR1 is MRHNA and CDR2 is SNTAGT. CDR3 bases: TGTGCCAGCAGCCCGCGGGGCAGGGGAGGGACTGAAGCTTTCTTT. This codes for CASSPRGRGGTEAFF.

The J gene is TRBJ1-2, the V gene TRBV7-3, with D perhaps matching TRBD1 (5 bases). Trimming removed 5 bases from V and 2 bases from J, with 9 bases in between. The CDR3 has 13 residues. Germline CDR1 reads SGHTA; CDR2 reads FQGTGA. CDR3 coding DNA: TGTGCCAGCAGCCAGGGCCCAAACTATGGCTACACCTTC. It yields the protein CASSQGPNYGYTF.

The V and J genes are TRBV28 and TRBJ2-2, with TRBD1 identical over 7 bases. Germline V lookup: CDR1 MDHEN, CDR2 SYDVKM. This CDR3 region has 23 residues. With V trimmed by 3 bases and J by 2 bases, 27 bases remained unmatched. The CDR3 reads CASSFRVPGLGTDHQVNTGELFF. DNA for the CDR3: TGTGCCAGCAGTTTTCGGGTCCCAGGCCTGGGGACAGACCATCAGGTTAACACCGGGGAGCTGTTTTTT. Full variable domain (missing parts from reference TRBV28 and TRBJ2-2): DVKVTQSSRYLVKRTGEKVFLECVQDMDHENMFWYRQDPGLGLRLIYFSYDVKMKEKGDIPEGYSVSREKKERFSLILESASTNQTSMYLCASSFRVPGLGTDHQVNTGELFFGEGSRLTVL.

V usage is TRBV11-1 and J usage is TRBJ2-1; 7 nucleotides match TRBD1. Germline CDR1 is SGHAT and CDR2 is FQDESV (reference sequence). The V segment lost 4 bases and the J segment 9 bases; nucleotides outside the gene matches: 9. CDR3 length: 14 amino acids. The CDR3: CASSSQSTGTEQFF. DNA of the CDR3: TGTGCCAGCAGCTCCCAATCGACAGGGACTGAGCAGTTCTTC.

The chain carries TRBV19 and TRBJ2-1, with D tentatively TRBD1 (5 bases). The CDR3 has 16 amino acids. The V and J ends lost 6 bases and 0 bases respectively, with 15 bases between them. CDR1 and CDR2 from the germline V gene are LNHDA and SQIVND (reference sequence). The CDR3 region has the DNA TGTGCCAGTAGGGATCGGACACTGAGCTCCTACAATGAGCAGTTCTTC. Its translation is CASRDRTLSSYNEQFF.

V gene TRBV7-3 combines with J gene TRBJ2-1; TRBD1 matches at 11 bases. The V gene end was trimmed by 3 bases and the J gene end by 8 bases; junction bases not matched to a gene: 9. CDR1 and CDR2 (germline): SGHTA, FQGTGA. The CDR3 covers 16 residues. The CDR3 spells CASSLGLGQGGDEQFF. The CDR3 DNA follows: TGTGCCAGCAGCTTGGGGCTGGGACAGGGGGGCGATGAGCAGTTCTTC.

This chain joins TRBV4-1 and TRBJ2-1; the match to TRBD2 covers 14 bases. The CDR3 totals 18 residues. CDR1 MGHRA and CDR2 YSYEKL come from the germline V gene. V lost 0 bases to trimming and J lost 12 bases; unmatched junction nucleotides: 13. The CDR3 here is CASSQESPGTSGSEWQFF. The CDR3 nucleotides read TGCGCCAGCAGCCAAGAGTCCCCCGGGACTAGCGGGAGTGAGTGGCAGTTCTTC.

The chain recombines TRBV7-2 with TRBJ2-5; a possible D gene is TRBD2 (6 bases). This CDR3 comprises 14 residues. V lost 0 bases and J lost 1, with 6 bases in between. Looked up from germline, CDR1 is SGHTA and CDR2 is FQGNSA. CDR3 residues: CASSLAGGQETQYF. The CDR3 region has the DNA TGTGCCAGCAGCTTAGCGGGAGGCCAAGAGACCCAGTACTTC.

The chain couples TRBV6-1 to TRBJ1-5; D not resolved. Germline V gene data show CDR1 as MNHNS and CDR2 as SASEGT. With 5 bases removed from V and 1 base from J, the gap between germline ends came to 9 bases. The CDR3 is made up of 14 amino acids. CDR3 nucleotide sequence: TGTGCCAGCAGTTTTTGGCAGAGCAATCAGCCCCAGCATTTT. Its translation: CASSFWQSNQPQHF.

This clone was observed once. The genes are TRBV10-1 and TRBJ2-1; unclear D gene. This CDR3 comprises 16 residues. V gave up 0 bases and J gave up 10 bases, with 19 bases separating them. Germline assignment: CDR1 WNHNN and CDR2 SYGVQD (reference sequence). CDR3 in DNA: TGCGCCAGCAGTGAGTCGAGGCCGTCCATTGTAGGCGAGCAGTTCTTC. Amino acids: CASSESRPSIVGEQFF.

CDR3 nucleotide sequence: TGTGCCAGCAGTTACTCTGGCGGGAGTAATACAGATACGCAGTATTTT. Its translation: CASSYSGGSNTDTQYF. The V and J genes are TRBV6-5 and TRBJ2-3; TRBD2 aligns across 7 bases. This CDR3 spans 16 amino acids. Germline assignment: CDR1 MNHEY and CDR2 SVGAGI. After removal of 0 bases from V and 3 bases from J, the junction contained 6 bases not matched to a gene.

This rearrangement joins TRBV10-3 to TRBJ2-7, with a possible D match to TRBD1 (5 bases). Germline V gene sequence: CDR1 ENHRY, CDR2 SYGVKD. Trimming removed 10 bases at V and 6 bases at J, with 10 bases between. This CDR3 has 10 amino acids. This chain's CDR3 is CATAGSEQYF. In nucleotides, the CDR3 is TGTGCCACCGCAGGGTCCGAGCAGTACTTC.

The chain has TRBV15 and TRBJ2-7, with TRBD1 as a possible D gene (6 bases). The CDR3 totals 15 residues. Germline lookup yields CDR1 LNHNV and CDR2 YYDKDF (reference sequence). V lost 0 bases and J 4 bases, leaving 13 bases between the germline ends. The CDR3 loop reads CATSRERDIKYEQYF. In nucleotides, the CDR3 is TGTGCCACCAGCAGAGAACGGGACATAAAGTACGAGCAGTACTTC.

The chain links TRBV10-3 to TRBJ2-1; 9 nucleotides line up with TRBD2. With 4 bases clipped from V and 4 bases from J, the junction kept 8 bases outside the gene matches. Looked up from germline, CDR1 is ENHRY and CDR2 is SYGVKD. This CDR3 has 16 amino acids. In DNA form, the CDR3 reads TGTGCCATCAGTGTAATTCCGGGACTAGCTTACAATGAGCAGTTCTTC. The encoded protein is CAISVIPGLAYNEQFF.

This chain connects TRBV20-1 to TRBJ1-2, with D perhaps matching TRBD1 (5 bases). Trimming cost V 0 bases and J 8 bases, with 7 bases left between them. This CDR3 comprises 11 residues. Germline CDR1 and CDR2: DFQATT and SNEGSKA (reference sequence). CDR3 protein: CSARDKGGYTF. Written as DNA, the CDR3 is TGCAGTGCTAGAGATAAGGGGGGCTACACCTTC.

CDR3 region: CASSPLTSYEQYF. The CDR3 region has the DNA TGTGCCAGCAGCCCCCTGACTAGCTACGAGCAGTACTTC. The genes are TRBV7-2 and TRBJ2-7; the D gene is possibly TRBD2 (6 bases). The CDR3 covers 13 residues. Trimming cost V 5 bases and J 3 bases, with 11 bases left between them. Germline values: CDR1 SGHTA, CDR2 FQGNSA. Supplemented by reference TRBV7-2 and TRBJ2-7, the full variable domain reads GAGVSQSPSNKVTEKGKDVELRCDPISGHTALYWYRQSLGQGLEFLIYFQGNSAPDKSGLPSDRFSAERTGGSVSTLTIQRTQQEDSAVYLCASSPLTSYEQYFGPGTRLTVT.

For the CDR3, the DNA is TGTGCCTGGAAAACCGCCAGACGGGGCATTCAGTACTTC. It specifies CAWKTARRGIQYF. The chain links TRBV30 to TRBJ2-4; TRBD2 is a possible D gene (5 bases). There are 13 residues in the CDR3. The V end lost 4 bases, the J end lost 9 bases, and 16 bases lay between the germline ends. Germline V lookup: CDR1 GTSNPN, CDR2 SVGIG (reference sequence).

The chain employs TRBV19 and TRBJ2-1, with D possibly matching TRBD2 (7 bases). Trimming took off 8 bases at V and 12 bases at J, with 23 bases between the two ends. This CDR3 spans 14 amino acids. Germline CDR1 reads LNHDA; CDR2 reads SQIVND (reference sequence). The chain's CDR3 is CASGEGTSGTGQFF. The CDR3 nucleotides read TGTGCCAGTGGGGAGGGGACATCAGGGACGGGGCAGTTCTTC.

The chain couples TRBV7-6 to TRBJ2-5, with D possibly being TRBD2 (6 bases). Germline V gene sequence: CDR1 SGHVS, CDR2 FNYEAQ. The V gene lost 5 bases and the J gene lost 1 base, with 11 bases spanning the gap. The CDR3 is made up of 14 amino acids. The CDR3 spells CASSPRDCQETQYF. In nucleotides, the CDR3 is TGTGCCAGCAGCCCCCGGGACTGCCAAGAGACCCAGTACTTC.

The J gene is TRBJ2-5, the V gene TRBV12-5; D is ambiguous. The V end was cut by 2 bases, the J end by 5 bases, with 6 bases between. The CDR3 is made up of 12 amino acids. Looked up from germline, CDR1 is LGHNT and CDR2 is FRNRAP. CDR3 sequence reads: CASGLPEETQYF. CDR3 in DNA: TGTGCTAGTGGTTTGCCCGAGGAGACCCAGTACTTC.

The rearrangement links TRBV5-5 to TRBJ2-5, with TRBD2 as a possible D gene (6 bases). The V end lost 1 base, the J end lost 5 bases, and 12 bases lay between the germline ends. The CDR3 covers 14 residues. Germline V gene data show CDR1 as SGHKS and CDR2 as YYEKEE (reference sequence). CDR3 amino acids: CASSLLGGSETQYF. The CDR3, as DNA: TGTGCCAGCAGCTTGTTAGGAGGGAGTGAGACCCAGTACTTC.

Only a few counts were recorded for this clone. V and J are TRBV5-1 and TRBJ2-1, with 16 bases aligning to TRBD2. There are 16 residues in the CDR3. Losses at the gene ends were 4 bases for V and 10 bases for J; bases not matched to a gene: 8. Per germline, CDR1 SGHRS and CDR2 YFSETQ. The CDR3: CASSGGLAGGIREQFF. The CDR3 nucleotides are TGCGCCAGCAGCGGGGGACTAGCGGGAGGGATTCGCGAGCAGTTCTTC. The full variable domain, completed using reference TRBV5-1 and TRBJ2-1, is KAGVTQTPRYLIKTRGQQVTLSCSPISGHRSVSWYQQTPGQGLQFLFEYFSETQRNKGNFPGRFSGRQFSNSRSEMNVSTLELGDSALYLCASSGGLAGGIREQFFGPGTRLTVL.

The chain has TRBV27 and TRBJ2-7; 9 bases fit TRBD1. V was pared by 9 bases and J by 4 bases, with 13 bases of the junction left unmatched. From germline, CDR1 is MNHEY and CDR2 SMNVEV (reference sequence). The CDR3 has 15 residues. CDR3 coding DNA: TGTGCCAGTTCGGGGGTAGGACAGGGGAAATACGAGCAGTACTTC. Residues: CASSGVGQGKYEQYF.